This T cell receptor beta chain was profiled in a study of memory CD4+ T cells and cytomegalovirus serostatus. Overall study results and limits: About 40% of the roughly 160 known CMV-associated TCRbeta sequences appeared in CD4+ memory.

Data came from immunoSEQ multiplex PCR; TCRdb stores just in-frame clones and leaves some out. Among over 50,000 clones listed, roughly 80% were seen once. For this clone: The antigen is unknown.

The sort gate was single viable CD3+CD4+CD8-CD45RO+ cells for memory CD4+ T cells. Germline CDR1 SGHDT, CDR2 YYEEEE. The CDR3 is 16 residues long. V trimming: 4 bases; J trimming: 4 bases; junction bases outside the gene matches: 10. Sequencing used memory CD4+ T cells from blood. The sequence was obtained from an adult in good health and CMV-seronegative. The chain recombines TRBV5-6 with TRBJ1-3; 8 bases are shared with TRBD1. The CDR3 region is CASSARQGSRGNTIYF. The CDR3 DNA reads TGTGCCAGCAGCGCCCGACAGGGGTCGAGGGGAAACACCATATATTTT.